These 14 T cell receptor beta chains were all obtained from the same sample, sequenced in a study of T cell repertoires in cytomegalovirus infection. TCRdb re-derived calls from the reads in MiXCR, one entry per CDR3 protein. The sample carries around 450,000 distinct CDR3 sequences, about 11% recorded once. Sequencing used PBMCs. The source of these receptors is a human donor in good health (CMV status not recorded). Some clones in this sample may be carry-over from other donors' samples.

This clonotype was counted ten times or more. The V call is TRBV7-3, the J call TRBJ1-6; maybe TRBD1 (6 bases). The CDR3 contains 15 residues. Trimming took off 5 bases at V and 5 bases at J, with 13 bases between the two ends. Germline V gene sequence: CDR1 SGHTA, CDR2 FQGTGA. The CDR3 region is CASSPGDGDNSPLHF. Here the CDR3 DNA reads TGTGCCAGCAGCCCAGGGGACGGAGATAATTCACCCCTCCACTTT.

This clonotype has at least ten counts. This chain joins TRBV11-2 and TRBJ2-7; no reliable D call. Trimming cost V 5 bases and J 0 bases, with 23 bases left between them. Germline V lookup: CDR1 SGHAT, CDR2 FQNNGV. The CDR3 is made up of 18 amino acids. The CDR3 DNA is TGTGCCAGCAGCCAGACTTACCTGGGCCAAATTCTCTCCTACGAGCAGTACTTC. Amino acid sequence: CASSQTYLGQILSYEQYF.

Comments on this clonotype: This may be a read error, as it is one base from a much larger clone. The V gene is TRBV24-1, the J gene TRBJ2-2; D might be TRBD1 (6 bases). This CDR3 spans 14 amino acids. Looked up from germline, CDR1 is KGHDR and CDR2 is SFDVKD. The CDR3 coding sequence is TGTGCCACCAGTGATTTTCGACAGGCCGGGAAGCTGTTTTTT. This codes for CATSDFRQAGKLFF.

This clonotype was counted ten times or more. The chain joins TRBV6-1 to TRBJ1-1; TRBD1 is a possible D gene (5 bases). Trimming took 0 bases from V and 8 from J, leaving 16 bases between them. Per germline, CDR1 MNHNS and CDR2 SASEGT. This CDR3 is built from 15 residues. The CDR3 loop reads CASSEAFLATEEAFF. DNA of the CDR3: TGTGCCAGCAGTGAAGCCTTTCTCGCGACAGAAGAAGCTTTCTTT.

This clonotype has at least ten counts. The chain couples TRBV12-3 or TRBV12-4 to TRBJ2-5; D gene ambiguous. This CDR3 has 13 residues. V lost 4 bases and J lost 7, with 13 bases in between. CDR3 residues: CASSYDPGATQYF. CDR3 nucleotide sequence: TGTGCCAGCAGTTACGACCCGGGCGCGACCCAGTACTTC.

This clonotype was observed many times. The chain recombines TRBV7-9 with TRBJ1-3; D not resolved. The germline V gene encodes CDR1 SEHNR and CDR2 FQNEAQ (reference sequence). Trimming pared 2 bases from V and 2 bases from J, leaving 19 bases between. CDR3 length: 18 amino acids. The CDR3 loop reads CASSLFERIGVTGNTIYF. The CDR3 nucleotides read TGTGCCAGCAGCTTATTCGAGAGAATCGGCGTCACTGGAAACACCATATATTTT.

The sample holds many counts of this clonotype. The chain carries TRBV19 and TRBJ2-7; 13 nucleotides match TRBD2. Germline V gives CDR1 LNHDA, CDR2 SQIVND (reference sequence). This CDR3 has 14 amino acids. The junction had 6 bases not matched to a gene; V was cut back by 10 bases and J by 3 bases. The CDR3 DNA follows: TGTGCCACGACCGGGACTAGCGGGAACTACGAGCAGTACTTC. As protein: CATTGTSGNYEQYF.

The DNA of the CDR3 is TGTGCCAGCAGCTTACAAGGGGTCTCTGGAAACACCATATATTTT. Translating gives CASSLQGVSGNTIYF. This chain joins TRBV2 and TRBJ1-3; the D gene is possibly TRBD1 (5 bases). The CDR3 is made up of 15 amino acids. With 6 bases removed from V and 0 bases from J, the gap between germline ends came to 12 bases. Germline lookup yields CDR1 SNHLY and CDR2 FYNNEI.

This clonotype was recorded many times. V and J are TRBV6-1 and TRBJ1-5; D gene uncertain. V was clipped by 4 bases and J by 3 bases, with 10 bases between them. Germline V gives CDR1 MNHNS, CDR2 SASEGT. The CDR3 covers 14 residues. Written as DNA, the CDR3 is TGTGCCAGCAGTGCGTATCATTTCAATCAGCCCCAGCATTTT. This codes for CASSAYHFNQPQHF.

This clonotype appeared many times. This sequence joins TRBV27 and TRBJ2-3; 7 bases match TRBD2. Germline CDR1 reads MNHEY; CDR2 reads SMNVEV (reference sequence). V shed 7 bases and J 4 bases; nucleotides not matched to a gene: 8. The CDR3 contains 14 residues. CDR3 sequence reads: CASKKRLAPDTQYF. The CDR3 DNA is TGTGCCAGCAAAAAGAGACTAGCCCCAGATACGCAGTATTTT.

This clonotype was detected ten times or more. V gene TRBV6-5 combines with J gene TRBJ1-1; maybe TRBD1 (5 bases). The V gene's germline CDR1 is MNHEY and CDR2 SVGAGI. V was shortened by 2 bases and J by 3 bases, with 10 bases between the two germline ends. This CDR3 contains 14 residues. The chain's CDR3 is CASSYGGTDTEAFF. In nucleotides, the CDR3 is TGTGCCAGCAGTTACGGGGGGACTGACACTGAAGCTTTCTTT.

This clonotype has just a few counts. The gene calls are TRBV7-9 and TRBJ2-5; D is possibly TRBD2 (6 bases). Trimming took off 4 bases at V and 4 bases at J, with 10 bases between the two ends. Germline loops: CDR1 SEHNR, CDR2 FQNEAQ (reference sequence). There are 13 residues in the CDR3. CDR3 protein: CASSWDSRETQYF. The CDR3 coding sequence is TGTGCCAGCAGCTGGGACTCTCGAGAGACCCAGTACTTC.

Many counts were recorded for this clonotype. This chain connects TRBV7-9 to TRBJ2-2; 10 nucleotides agree with TRBD1. The J segment lost 1 base and the V segment lost 5 bases, leaving 4 bases of the junction unmatched. The CDR3 totals 16 residues. Germline values: CDR1 SEHNR, CDR2 FQNEAQ (reference sequence). As DNA, the CDR3 is TGTGCCAGCAGCCCAGACAGGGGGCGGAACACCGGGGAGCTGTTTTTT. Protein sequence: CASSPDRGRNTGELFF.

The V gene is TRBV24-1, the J gene TRBJ2-2; 7 nucleotides line up with TRBD1. Trimming cost V 3 bases and J 2 bases; bases outside gene matches: 8. The germline V gene encodes CDR1 KGHDR and CDR2 SFDVKD. There are 17 residues in the CDR3. CDR3 nucleotide sequence: TGTGCCACCAGTGATCCCGGACGGACAGGTAACACCGGGGAGCTGTTTTTT. The encoded protein is CATSDPGRTGNTGELFF.